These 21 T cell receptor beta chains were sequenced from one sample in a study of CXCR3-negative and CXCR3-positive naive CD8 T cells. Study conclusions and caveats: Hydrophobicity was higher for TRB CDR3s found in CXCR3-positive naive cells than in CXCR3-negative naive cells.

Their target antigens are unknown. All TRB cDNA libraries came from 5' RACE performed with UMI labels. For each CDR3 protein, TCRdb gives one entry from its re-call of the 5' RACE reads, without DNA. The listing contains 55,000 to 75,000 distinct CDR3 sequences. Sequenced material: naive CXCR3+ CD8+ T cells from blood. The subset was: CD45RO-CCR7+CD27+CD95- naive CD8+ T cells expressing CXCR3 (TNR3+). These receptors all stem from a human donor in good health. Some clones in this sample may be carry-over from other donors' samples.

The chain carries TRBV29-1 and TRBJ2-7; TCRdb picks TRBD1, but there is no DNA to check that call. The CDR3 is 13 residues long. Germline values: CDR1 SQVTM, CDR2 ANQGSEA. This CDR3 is CSVDTGDINEQYF.

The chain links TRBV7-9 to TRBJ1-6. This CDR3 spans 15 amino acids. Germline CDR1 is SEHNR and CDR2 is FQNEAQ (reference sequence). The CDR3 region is CASSLASGLNSPLHF.

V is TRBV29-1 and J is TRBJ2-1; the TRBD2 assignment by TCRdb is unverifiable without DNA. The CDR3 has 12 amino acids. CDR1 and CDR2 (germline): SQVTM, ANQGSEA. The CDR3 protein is CSVSPSYNEQFF.

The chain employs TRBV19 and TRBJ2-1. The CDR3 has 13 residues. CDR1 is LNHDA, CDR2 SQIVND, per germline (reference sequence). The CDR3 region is CASSIGRNNEQFF.

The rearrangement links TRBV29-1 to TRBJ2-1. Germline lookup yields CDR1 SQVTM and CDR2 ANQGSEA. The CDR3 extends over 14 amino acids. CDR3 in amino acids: CSVEDRTSYNEQFF.

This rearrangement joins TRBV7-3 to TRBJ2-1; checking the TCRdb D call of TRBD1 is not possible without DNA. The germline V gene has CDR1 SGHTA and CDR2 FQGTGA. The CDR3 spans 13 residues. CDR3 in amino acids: CASSWTGGNEQFF.

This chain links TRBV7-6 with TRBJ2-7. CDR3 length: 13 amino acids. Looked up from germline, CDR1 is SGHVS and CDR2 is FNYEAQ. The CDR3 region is CASSPRPDDEQYF.

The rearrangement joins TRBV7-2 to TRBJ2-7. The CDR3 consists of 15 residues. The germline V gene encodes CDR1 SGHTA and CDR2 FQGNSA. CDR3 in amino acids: CASSGGWVGSYEQYF.

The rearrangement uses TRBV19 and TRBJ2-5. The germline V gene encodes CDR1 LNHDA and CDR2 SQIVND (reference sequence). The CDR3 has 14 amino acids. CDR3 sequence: CASSGSALEETQYF. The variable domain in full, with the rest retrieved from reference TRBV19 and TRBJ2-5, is DGGITQSPKYLFRKEGQNVTLSCEQNLNHDAMYWYRQDPGQGLRLIYYSQIVNDFQKGDIAEGYSVSREKKESFPLTVTSAQKNPTAFYLCASSGSALEETQYFGPGTRLLVL.

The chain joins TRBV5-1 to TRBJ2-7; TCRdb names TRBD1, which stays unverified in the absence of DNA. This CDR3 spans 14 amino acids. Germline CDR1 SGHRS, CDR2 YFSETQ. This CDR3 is CASSLTGGIYEQYF.

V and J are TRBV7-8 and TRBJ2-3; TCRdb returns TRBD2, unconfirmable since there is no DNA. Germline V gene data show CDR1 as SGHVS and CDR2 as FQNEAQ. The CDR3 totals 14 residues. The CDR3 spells CASRPGTREDTQYF.

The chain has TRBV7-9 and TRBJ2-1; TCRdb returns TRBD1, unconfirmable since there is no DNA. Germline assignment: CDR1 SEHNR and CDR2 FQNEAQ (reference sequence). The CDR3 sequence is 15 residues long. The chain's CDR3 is CASSSSGGPYNEQFF.

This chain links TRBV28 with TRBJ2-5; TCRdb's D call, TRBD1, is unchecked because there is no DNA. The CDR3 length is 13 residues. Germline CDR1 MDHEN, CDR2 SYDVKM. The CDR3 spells CASSSQGAETQYF.

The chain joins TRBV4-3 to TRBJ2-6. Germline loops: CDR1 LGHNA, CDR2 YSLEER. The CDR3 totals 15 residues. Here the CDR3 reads CASSLGVSGANVLTF.

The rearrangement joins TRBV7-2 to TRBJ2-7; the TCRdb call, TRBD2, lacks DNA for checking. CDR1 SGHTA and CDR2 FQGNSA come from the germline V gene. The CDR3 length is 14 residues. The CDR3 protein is CASSTIAGFYEQYF. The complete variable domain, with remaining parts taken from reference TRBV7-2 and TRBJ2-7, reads GAGVSQSPSNKVTEKGKDVELRCDPISGHTALYWYRQSLGQGLEFLIYFQGNSAPDKSGLPSDRFSAERTGGSVSTLTIQRTQQEDSAVYLCASSTIAGFYEQYFGPGTRLTVT.

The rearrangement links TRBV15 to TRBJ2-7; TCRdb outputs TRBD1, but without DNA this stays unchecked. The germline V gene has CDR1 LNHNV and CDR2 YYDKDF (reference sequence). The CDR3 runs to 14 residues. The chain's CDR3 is CATSRAQGKHEQYF.

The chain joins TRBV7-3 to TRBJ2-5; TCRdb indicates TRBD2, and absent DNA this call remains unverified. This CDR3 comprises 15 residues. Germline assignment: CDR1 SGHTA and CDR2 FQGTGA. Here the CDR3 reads CASSLGTSGQETQYF. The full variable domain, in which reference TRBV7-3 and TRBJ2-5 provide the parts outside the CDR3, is GAGVSQTPSNKVTEKGKYVELRCDPISGHTALYWYRQSLGQGPEFLIYFQGTGAADDSGLPNDRFFAVRPEGSVSTLKIQRTERGDSAVYLCASSLGTSGQETQYFGPGTRLLVL.

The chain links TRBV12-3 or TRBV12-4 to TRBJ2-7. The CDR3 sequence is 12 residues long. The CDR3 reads CASSFGQLEQYF.

This chain's CDR3 is CSVHEGSEAFF. The chain employs TRBV29-1 and TRBJ1-1. CDR3 length equals 11 residues. Germline V lookup: CDR1 SQVTM, CDR2 ANQGSEA. Combining the CDR3 with reference TRBV29-1 and TRBJ1-1 gives the whole variable domain SAVISQKPSRDICQRGTSLTIQCQVDSQVTMMFWYRQQPGQSLTLIATANQGSEATYESGFVIDKFPISRPNLTFSTLTVSNMSPEDSSIYLCSVHEGSEAFFGQGTRLTVV.

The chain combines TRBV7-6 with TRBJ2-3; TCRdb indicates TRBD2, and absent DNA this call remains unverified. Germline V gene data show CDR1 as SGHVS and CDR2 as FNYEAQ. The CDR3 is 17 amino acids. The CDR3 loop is CASSEAGTSGGTDTQYF. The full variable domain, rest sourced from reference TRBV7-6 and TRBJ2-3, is GAGVSQSPRYKVTKRGQDVALRCDPISGHVSLYWYRQALGQGPEFLTYFNYEAQQDKSGLPNDRFSAERPEGSISTLTIQRTEQRDSAMYRCASSEAGTSGGTDTQYFGPGTRLTVL.

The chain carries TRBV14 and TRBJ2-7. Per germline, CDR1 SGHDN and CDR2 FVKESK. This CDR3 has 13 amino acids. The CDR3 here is CASSLASIYEQYF.